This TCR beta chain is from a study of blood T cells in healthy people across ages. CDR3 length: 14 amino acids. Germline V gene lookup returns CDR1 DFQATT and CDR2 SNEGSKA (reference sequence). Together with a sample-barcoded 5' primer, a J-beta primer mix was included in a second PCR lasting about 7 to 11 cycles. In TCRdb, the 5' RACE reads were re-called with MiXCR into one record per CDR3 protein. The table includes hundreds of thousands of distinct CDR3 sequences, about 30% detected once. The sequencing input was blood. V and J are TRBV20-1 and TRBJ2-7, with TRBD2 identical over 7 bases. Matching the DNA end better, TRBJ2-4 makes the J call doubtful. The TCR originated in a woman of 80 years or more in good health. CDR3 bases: TGCAGTGCTCGCGGGGGAGAACCGGGAAACATTCAGTACTTC. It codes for CSARGGEPGNIQYF.